This TCR beta chain emerged from a study of blood T cell repertoires in COVID-19. V lost 1 base, J lost 5 bases, and 5 bases stayed unmatched. The CDR3 covers 15 residues. Germline-derived CDR1 and CDR2 are SGDLS and YYNGEE. In the original analysis: Estimates of nucleated cell counts were drawn from the amplification of reference gene primers. Using immunoSEQ multiplex PCR, the repertoire was profiled, and TCRdb retains in-frame clones only, with some absent. For V, J and clone size, that table is used; D and trimming come from the DNA. The data show about 180,000 clones, approximately 80% seen once. Enrollees, roughly 18 to 90 years old, lived in 24 US areas.

The clonotype comes from a man in his sixties who had been exposed to COVID-19. Sequences were obtained from PBMCs or T cells enriched from blood (not recorded which). The rearrangement links TRBV9 to TRBJ2-2; 7 nucleotides line up with TRBD1. The CDR3: CASSVTTGQTGELFF. The CDR3 coding sequence is TGTGCCAGCAGCGTAACCACGGGACAGACCGGGGAGCTGTTTTTT.